The 6 T cell receptor beta chains given below trace back to one sample, sequenced in a study of identical twins. TCRdb re-analysed the 5' RACE reads in MiXCR, keeping a single row per CDR3 protein. Of about 500,000 distinct CDR3 sequences in the sample, roughly an eighth were seen once. These data are also associated with another study on yellow fever vaccine responses in identical twins.

The sequencing input was CD4+ T cells sorted from blood. These receptor sequences come from a woman under 30 in good health.

This clonotype has a handful of counts. The V call is TRBV18, the J call TRBJ2-7; TRBD1 agrees at 7 bases. From germline, CDR1 is KGHSH and CDR2 LQKENI. V lost 4 bases, J lost 5 bases, and 14 bases stayed unmatched. The CDR3 consists of 16 residues. CDR3 nucleotides: TGTGCCAGCTCACGTATTCGGGACAGTGGACGCGACGAGCAGTACTTC. Its translation: CASSRIRDSGRDEQYF.

The chain combines TRBV12-3 or TRBV12-4 with TRBJ2-7; 7 bases align to TRBD1. The V gene end was trimmed by 5 bases and the J gene end by 0 bases; junction bases not matched to a gene: 7. The CDR3 extends over 15 amino acids. CDR3: CASSHIRDSSYEQYF. CDR3 DNA: TGTGCCAGCAGTCATATCCGGGACAGCTCCTACGAGCAGTACTTC.

This clonotype was seen at least ten times. J is TRBJ2-2 and V is TRBV12-3 or TRBV12-4; D is perhaps TRBD2 (6 bases). The CDR3 covers 15 residues. V was clipped by 6 bases and J by 1 base, with 12 bases between them. The CDR3 bases are TGTGCCAGCAGCCGGGGACTCGAGAACACCGGGGAGCTGTTTTTT. Translating gives CASSRGLENTGELFF.

This clonotype was seen repeatedly, ten times or more. V is TRBV7-2 and J is TRBJ1-6, with 10 bases fitting TRBD1. The CDR3 is made up of 15 amino acids. V dropped 1 base and J dropped 6; count of bases not matched to a gene: 0. Germline CDR1 reads SGHTA; CDR2 reads FQGNSA. CDR3 in amino acids: CASSLGQGANSPLHF. DNA for the CDR3: TGTGCCAGCAGCTTAGGACAGGGGGCTAATTCACCCCTCCACTTT.

This clonotype occurred a few times. The rearrangement uses TRBV29-1 and TRBJ2-1; D call uncertain. V lost 5 bases and J 7 bases, leaving 6 bases between the germline ends. Per the germline V gene, CDR1 is SQVTM and CDR2 is ANQGSEA. There are 10 residues in the CDR3. CDR3 loop: CSVRNNEQFF. CDR3 nucleotide sequence: TGCAGCGTTCGTAATAATGAGCAGTTCTTC.

This clonotype was counted ten times or more. The rearrangement links TRBV7-2 to TRBJ2-1; no firm D call. Trimming cost V 6 bases and J 4 bases, with 10 bases left between them. CDR1 SGHTA and CDR2 FQGNSA come from the germline V gene. The length of the CDR3 is 13 residues. The chain's CDR3 is CASSLNSYNEQFF. Here the CDR3 DNA reads TGTGCCAGCAGTTTAAACAGTTACAATGAGCAGTTCTTC.